A selection of T cell receptor beta chains follows, all from one sample in a study of cytomegalovirus exposure and HLA in healthy donors. Using immunoSEQ multiplex PCR, the repertoire was profiled, and TCRdb retains in-frame clones only, with some absent. The table includes about 160,000 clones, about four fifths detected once. Sequencing was carried out using PBMCs. These receptors originate from a male donor in good health and CMV-seronegative. Both conserved end residues are part of each CDR3. A D gene is named only where the DNA matches it firmly. Clone size is given for some rows only: seen once, a few or many times, or a class if the clone is expanded.

D gene,clone size,V gene,J gene,CDR3 protein,CDR3 DNA
-,few,TRBV4-1,TRBJ1-3,CASSQDRVSGNTIYF,TGCGCCAGCAGCCAAGATCGGGTATCTGGAAACACCATATATTTT
-,-,TRBV14,TRBJ1-1,CASSWTVNTEAFF,TGTGCCAGCAGCTGGACAGTGAACACTGAAGCTTTCTTT
TRBD1,-,TRBV30,TRBJ1-4,CAWEGQSNEKLFF,TGTGCCTGGGAGGGACAGAGTAATGAAAAACTGTTTTTT
-,-,TRBV7-2,TRBJ2-3,CASSTADTQYF,TGTGCCAGCAGTACTGCAGATACGCAGTATTTT
-,once,TRBV19,TRBJ2-1,CASSDDYGIEQFF,TGTGCCAGTAGTGACGACTATGGGATTGAGCAGTTCTTC
TRBD1,once,TRBV7-6,TRBJ2-5,CASSPVGQEGRETQYF,TGTGCCAGCAGCCCCGTTGGACAGGAAGGGAGAGAGACCCAGTACTTC
TRBD1,-,TRBV7-9,TRBJ1-4,CSSSLAKGQSATNEKLFF,TGTTCCAGCAGCTTAGCAAAGGGACAGTCTGCAACTAATGAAAAACTGTTTTTT
TRBD1,once,TRBV19,TRBJ1-5,CASTRDSHQPQHF,TGTGCCAGTACCCGGGACAGCCATCAGCCCCAGCATTTT
TRBD1,-,TRBV6-5,TRBJ1-2,CASGRDRVHYGYTF,TGTGCCAGCGGGCGCGACAGGGTGCACTATGGCTACACCTTC
-,few,TRBV6-5,TRBJ1-2,CASSWTATNYGYTF,TGTGCCAGCAGTTGGACAGCTACTAACTATGGCTACACCTTC
-,-,TRBV28,TRBJ2-4,CASSLANIQYF,TGTGCCAGCAGTTTAGCGAACATTCAGTACTTC
-,-,TRBV7-3,TRBJ2-7,CASSSGDEQYF,TGTGCCAGCAGCTCAGGGGACGAGCAGTACTTC
TRBD2,-,TRBV19,TRBJ2-2,CASSIRGRAVTGELFF,TGTGCCAGTAGTATCCGGGGGAGGGCCGTCACCGGGGAGCTGTTTTTT
-,-,TRBV6-1,TRBJ1-2,CASSESHRAIGYTF,TGTGCCAGCAGTGAATCACACAGGGCAATCGGCTACACCTTC
TRBD2,-,TRBV7-2,TRBJ2-3,CASSFLAGERTDTQYF,TGTGCCAGCAGCTTTCTAGCGGGAGAACGCACAGATACGCAGTATTTT
TRBD2,once,TRBV7-9,TRBJ2-2,CASSPGLAGQNTGELFF,TGTGCCAGCAGCCCGGGACTAGCGGGACAGAACACCGGGGAGCTGTTTTTT
TRBD2,-,TRBV6-4,TRBJ2-3,CASSDGLASTDTQYF,TGTGCCAGCAGTGACGGACTAGCTAGCACAGATACGCAGTATTTT
-,-,TRBV10-3,TRBJ2-2,CAIRSGSANTGELFF,TGTGCCATCAGAAGCGGAAGCGCGAACACCGGGGAGCTGTTTTTT
-,-,TRBV29-1,TRBJ2-7,CSVFGGREQYF,TGCAGCGTCTTCGGGGGGCGCGAGCAGTACTTC
TRBD1,-,TRBV27,TRBJ2-1,CASTQYRGRNTANEQFF,TGTGCCAGCACCCAATACAGGGGGCGAAACACAGCCAATGAGCAGTTCTTC
TRBD1,few,TRBV27,TRBJ1-1,CASSVGQGTTEAFF,TGTGCCAGCAGTGTAGGACAGGGAACCACTGAAGCTTTCTTT
TRBD2,once,TRBV29-1,TRBJ2-7,CSVVSPSGSTILPYEQYF,TGCAGCGTTGTCAGCCCTAGCGGGAGTACCATACTACCCTACGAGCAGTACTTC
TRBD2,-,TRBV6-5,TRBJ2-1,CASSWGLAGSDEQFF,TGTGCCAGCAGTTGGGGACTAGCGGGGAGCGATGAGCAGTTCTTC
-,-,TRBV9,TRBJ2-7,CASSSGSDEQYF,TGTGCCAGCAGCTCAGGCTCCGACGAGCAGTACTTC
TRBD1,-,TRBV5-4,TRBJ1-1,CASSTPTGSLNTEAFF,TGTGCCAGCAGCACCCCGACAGGGAGCTTGAACACTGAAGCTTTCTTT
TRBD1,-,TRBV6-5,TRBJ2-7,CASSGNRGSEQYF,TGTGCCAGCAGTGGGAACAGGGGAAGCGAGCAGTACTTC
-,once,TRBV5-1,TRBJ2-7,CASAAGGYEQYF,TGCGCCAGCGCGGCAGGGGGGTACGAGCAGTACTTC
-,-,TRBV10-3,TRBJ2-7,CAISVRTLSSYEQYF,TGTGCCATCAGTGTGAGGACTCTCAGCTCCTACGAGCAGTACTTC
TRBD1,once,TRBV18,TRBJ2-5,CASSPTGTGFWETQYF,TGTGCCAGCTCACCAACCGGGACAGGGTTTTGGGAGACCCAGTACTTC
-,once,TRBV6-5,TRBJ2-7,CASSPGGHPTYEQYF,TGTGCCAGCAGTCCCGGGGGGCACCCAACCTACGAGCAGTACTTC
TRBD1,-,TRBV2,TRBJ2-7,CASIDRVKQYF,TGTGCCAGCATAGACAGGGTGAAGCAGTACTTC
-,-,TRBV11-2,TRBJ2-1,CASSLTAGYTNEQFF,TGTGCCAGCAGCTTAACCGCGGGATATACAAATGAGCAGTTCTTC
-,few,TRBV21-1,TRBJ2-5,CASSKSRDRWPETQYF,TGTGCCAGCAGCAAAAGTCGAGACAGGTGGCCAGAGACCCAGTACTTC
TRBD2,-,TRBV9,TRBJ2-1,CASSVSSGGNNEQFF,TGTGCCAGCAGCGTATCTAGCGGGGGTAACAATGAGCAGTTCTTC
-,-,TRBV30,TRBJ2-7,CAGRQGRLGSYEQYF,TGTGCCGGAAGGCAGGGGCGTCTTGGGTCTTACGAGCAGTACTTC
-,-,TRBV30,TRBJ2-2,CAWSVVRYTGELFF,TGTGCCTGGAGCGTTGTACGGTACACCGGGGAGCTGTTTTTT
-,-,TRBV6-1,TRBJ2-5,CASSRQTGQETQYF,TGTGCCAGCAGCCGACAGACTGGACAAGAGACCCAGTACTTC
-,-,TRBV7-7,TRBJ2-2,CASSLAPSGNTGELFF,TGTGCCAGCAGCTTAGCCCCCAGTGGGAACACCGGGGAGCTGTTTTTT
-,few,TRBV10-3,TRBJ1-5,CAISLRGGHQPQHF,TGTGCCATCAGTTTAAGGGGAGGGCATCAGCCCCAGCATTTT